This T cell receptor beta chain was identified during a study of T cells in Graves' hyperthyroidism and ophthalmopathy. Study conclusions and caveats: Most clonotypes expanded in the thyroid (above 0.001) were also present in blood.

Using RNA transcripts as the source, TCR beta CDR3 regions were amplified. The HTBI set primed first-round TCR CDR3 RT-PCR. TCRdb re-called the multiplex PCR reads with MiXCR, one entry per CDR3 protein. The sample lists around 300,000 distinct CDR3 sequences; 22% were seen once. V was pared by 4 bases and J by 6 bases, with 18 bases between. The CDR3 extends over 15 amino acids. In germline, CDR1 is SNHLY, CDR2 FYNNEI. Remarks on this clonotype: Its antigen is as yet unknown.

This TCR derives from a man aged 30 to 39 with Graves' ophthalmopathy. The sample was blood. This rearrangement joins TRBV2 to TRBJ1-1; D not resolved. CDR3 region: CASSGYVGEVSEAFF. Written as DNA, the CDR3 is TGTGCCAGCAGTGGTTATGTGGGTGAGGTGTCTGAAGCTTTCTTT.